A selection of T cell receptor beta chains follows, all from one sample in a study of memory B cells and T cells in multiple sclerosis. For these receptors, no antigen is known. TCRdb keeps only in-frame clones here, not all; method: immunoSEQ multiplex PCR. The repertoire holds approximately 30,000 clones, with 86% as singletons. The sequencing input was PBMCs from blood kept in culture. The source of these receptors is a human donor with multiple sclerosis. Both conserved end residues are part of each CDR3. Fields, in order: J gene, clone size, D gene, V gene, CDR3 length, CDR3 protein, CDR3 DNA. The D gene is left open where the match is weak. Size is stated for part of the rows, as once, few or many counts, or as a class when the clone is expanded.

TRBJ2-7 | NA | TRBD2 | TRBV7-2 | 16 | CASSLANSGSSYEQYF | TGTGCCAGCAGCTTAGCGAATAGCGGGAGTTCCTACGAGCAGTACTTC
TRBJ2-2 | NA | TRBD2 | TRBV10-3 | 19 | CAISESELAGGQNTGELFF | TGTGCCATCAGTGAGTCCGAACTAGCGGGGGGACAGAACACCGGGGAGCTGTTTTTT
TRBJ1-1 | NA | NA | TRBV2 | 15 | CASSRSRSMNTEAFF | TGTGCCAGCAGCCGGTCCCGGTCTATGAACACTGAAGCTTTCTTT
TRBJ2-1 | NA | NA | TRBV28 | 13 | CATRELTYNEQFF | TGTGCCACCCGGGAATTAACCTACAATGAGCAGTTCTTC
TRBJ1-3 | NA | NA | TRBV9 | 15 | CASGSRSSSGNTIYF | TGTGCCAGCGGCTCCCGCTCGAGCTCTGGAAACACCATATATTTT
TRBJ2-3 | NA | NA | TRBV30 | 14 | CAWSVNTNTDTQYF | TGTGCCTGGAGTGTCAACACAAACACAGATACGCAGTATTTT
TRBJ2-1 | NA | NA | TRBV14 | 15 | CASSQDMGRNNEQFF | TGTGCCAGCAGCCAAGATATGGGGCGGAACAATGAGCAGTTCTTC
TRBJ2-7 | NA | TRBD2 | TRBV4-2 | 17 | CASSQARRDSGIVEQYF | TGTGCCAGCAGCCAAGCCCGCCGAGACAGCGGGATAGTGGAGCAGTACTTC
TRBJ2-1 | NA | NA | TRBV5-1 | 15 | CASSLVGDEHNEQFF | TGCGCCAGCAGCTTGGTAGGGGATGAACACAATGAGCAGTTCTTC
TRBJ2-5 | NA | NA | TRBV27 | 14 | CASKPKGLGETQYF | TGTGCCAGCAAACCAAAGGGGTTAGGGGAGACCCAGTACTTC
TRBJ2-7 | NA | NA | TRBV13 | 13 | CASSLGSPYEQYF | TGTGCCAGCAGCCTCGGCAGTCCCTACGAGCAGTACTTC
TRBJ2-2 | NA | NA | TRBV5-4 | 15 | CASSLGTANTGELFF | TGTGCCAGCAGCTTGGGGACAGCGAACACCGGGGAGCTGTTTTTT
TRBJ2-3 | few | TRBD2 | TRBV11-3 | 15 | CASSPSGTAADTQYF | TGTGCCAGCAGCCCAAGCGGGACGGCCGCAGATACGCAGTATTTT
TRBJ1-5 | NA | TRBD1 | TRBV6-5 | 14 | CASSRTGVRQPQHF | TGTGCCAGCAGCCGAACAGGGGTACGGCAGCCCCAGCATTTT
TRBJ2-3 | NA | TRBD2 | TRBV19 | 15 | CASSISSGSTDTQYF | TGTGCCAGTAGTATCTCTAGCGGGAGTACAGATACGCAGTATTTT
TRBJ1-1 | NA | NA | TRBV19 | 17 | CASSIGLPGRYDTEAFF | TGTGCCAGTAGTATAGGATTGCCAGGGAGATACGACACTGAAGCTTTCTTT
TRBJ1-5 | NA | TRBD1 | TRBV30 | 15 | CAWREVTGANQPQHF | TGTGCCTGGAGGGAGGTGACAGGGGCAAATCAGCCCCAGCATTTT
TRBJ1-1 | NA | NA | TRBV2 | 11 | CASSQTTEAFF | TGTGCCAGCAGTCAGACCACTGAAGCTTTCTTT
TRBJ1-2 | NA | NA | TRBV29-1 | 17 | CSVEVRTGQPTNYGYTF | TGCAGCGTTGAAGTAAGGACCGGACAGCCGACTAACTATGGCTACACCTTC
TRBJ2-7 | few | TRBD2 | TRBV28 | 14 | CASSPSGLVYEQYF | TGTGCCAGCAGTCCCTCGGGACTAGTATACGAGCAGTACTTC
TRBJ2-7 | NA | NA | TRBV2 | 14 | CASMSRDTDYEQYF | TGTGCCAGTATGAGTCGGGACACGGACTACGAGCAGTACTTC
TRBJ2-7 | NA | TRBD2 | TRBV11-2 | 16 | CASSPRLAGGSYEQYF | TGTGCCAGCAGCCCCCGACTAGCGGGCGGATCCTACGAGCAGTACTTC
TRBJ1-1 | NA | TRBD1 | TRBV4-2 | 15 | CASSQIDRGWAEAFF | TGTGCCAGCAGCCAAATAGACAGGGGGTGGGCTGAAGCTTTCTTT
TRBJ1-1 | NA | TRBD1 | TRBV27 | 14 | CASSPGTVNTEAFF | TGTGCCAGCAGTCCAGGGACAGTGAACACTGAAGCTTTCTTT
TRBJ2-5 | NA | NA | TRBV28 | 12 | CASSFSLETQYF | TGTGCCAGCAGTTTCTCCTTGGAGACCCAGTACTTC
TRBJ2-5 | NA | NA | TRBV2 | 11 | CASSRIETQYF | TGTGCCAGCAGCCGGATAGAGACCCAGTACTTC
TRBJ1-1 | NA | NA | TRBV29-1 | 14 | CSVEDYGEGTEAFF | TGCAGCGTTGAAGATTATGGGGAGGGCACTGAAGCTTTCTTT
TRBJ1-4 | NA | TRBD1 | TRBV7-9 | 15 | CASSRRQGRDEKLFF | TGTGCCAGCAGCAGACGACAGGGTCGCGATGAAAAACTGTTTTTT